The 7 T cell receptor beta chains in this list originate from one sample, sequenced in a study of CXCR3-negative and CXCR3-positive naive CD8 T cells. General study results and limits: More hydrophobic TRB CDR3s occurred in CXCR3-positive than in CXCR3-negative naive cells.

Antigens for these TCRs are unknown. TRB cDNA libraries were made by UMI-labeled 5' RACE. Following a re-call of the 5' RACE reads, TCRdb has one entry per CDR3 protein and lacks DNA. The sample table includes approximately 100,000 distinct CDR3 sequences. Sequenced: naive CXCR3+ CD8+ T cells from blood. The subset here: CD45RO-CCR7+CD27+CD95- naive CD8+ T cells expressing CXCR3 (TNR3+). The source is a human donor in good health. Some clones in this sample may be carry-over from other donors' samples.

The genes are TRBV7-2 and TRBJ2-7; TCRdb selects TRBD1, and the lack of DNA leaves this call unchecked. The CDR3 extends over 16 amino acids. Germline V lookup: CDR1 SGHTA, CDR2 FQGNSA. The CDR3 sequence is CASSSQIGTPNYEQYF.

The chain has TRBV12-3 or TRBV12-4 and TRBJ2-3; TCRdb gives TRBD1 as the D gene, but with no DNA this cannot be confirmed. The CDR3 runs to 15 residues. The chain's CDR3 is CASSPWGSSTDTQYF.

The CDR3: CASSEDEKLFF. The genes are TRBV7-9 and TRBJ1-4. The CDR3 spans 11 residues. Looked up from germline, CDR1 is SEHNR and CDR2 is FQNEAQ (reference sequence). Looking up the rest from reference TRBV7-9 and TRBJ1-4 gives the full variable domain: DTGVSQNPRHKITKRGQNVTFRCDPISEHNRLYWYRQTLGQGPEFLTYFQNEAQLEKSRLLSDRFSAERPKGSFSTLEIQRTEQGDSAMYLCASSEDEKLFFGSGTQLSVL.

The chain couples TRBV6-5 to TRBJ2-3. The CDR3 is made up of 15 amino acids. Germline CDR1 and CDR2: MNHEY and SVGAGI. The CDR3 protein is CASSYEASVMNTQYF.

The chain's CDR3 is CASSEREGQETQYF. J is TRBJ2-5 and V is TRBV25-1; TCRdb proposes TRBD2, but this gene call is untestable without DNA. CDR3 length: 14 residues. The germline V gene has CDR1 MGHDK and CDR2 SYGVNS.

The rearrangement uses TRBV7-3 and TRBJ2-1; checking the TCRdb D call of TRBD2 is not possible without DNA. Germline V lookup: CDR1 SGHTA, CDR2 FQGTGA. The CDR3 sequence is 17 residues long. The CDR3 loop is CASSPRPSGGPYNEQFF.

The J gene is TRBJ2-7, the V gene TRBV29-1; TCRdb outputs TRBD2, but without DNA this stays unchecked. Germline V gene data show CDR1 as SQVTM and CDR2 as ANQGSEA. The CDR3 sequence is 13 residues long. The CDR3 reads CSAEGGRGYEQYF.